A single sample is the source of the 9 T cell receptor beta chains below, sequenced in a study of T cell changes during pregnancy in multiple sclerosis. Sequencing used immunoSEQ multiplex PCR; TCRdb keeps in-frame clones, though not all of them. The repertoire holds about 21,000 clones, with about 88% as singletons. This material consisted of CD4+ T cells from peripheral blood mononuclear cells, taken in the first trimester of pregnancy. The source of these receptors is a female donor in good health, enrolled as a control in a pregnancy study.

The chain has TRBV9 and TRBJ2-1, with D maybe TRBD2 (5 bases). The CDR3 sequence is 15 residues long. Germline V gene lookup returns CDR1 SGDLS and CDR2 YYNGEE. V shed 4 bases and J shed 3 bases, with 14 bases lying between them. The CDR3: CASSQRAWNYNEQFF. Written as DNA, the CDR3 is TGTGCCAGCAGCCAGAGGGCGTGGAACTACAATGAGCAGTTCTTC.

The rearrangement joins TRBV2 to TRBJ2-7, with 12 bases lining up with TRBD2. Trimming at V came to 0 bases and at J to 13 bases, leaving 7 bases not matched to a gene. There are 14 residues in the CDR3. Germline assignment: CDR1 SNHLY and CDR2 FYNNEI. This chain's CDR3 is CASSEALLAGGYYF. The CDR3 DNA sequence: TGTGCCAGCAGTGAAGCGTTACTAGCGGGGGGTTACTACTTC. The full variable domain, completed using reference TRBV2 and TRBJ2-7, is EPEVTQTPSHQVTQMGQEVILRCVPISNHLYFYWYRQILGQKVEFLVSFYNNEISEKSEIFDDQFSVERPDGSNFTLKIRSTKLEDSAMYFCASSEALLAGGYYFGPGTRLTVT.

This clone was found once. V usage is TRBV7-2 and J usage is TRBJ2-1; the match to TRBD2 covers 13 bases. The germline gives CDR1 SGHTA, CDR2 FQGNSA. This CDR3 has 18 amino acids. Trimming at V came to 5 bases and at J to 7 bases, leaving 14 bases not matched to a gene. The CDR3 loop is CASSPRTSGGLLSNEQFF. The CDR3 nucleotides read TGTGCCAGCAGCCCTAGGACTAGCGGGGGCCTTTTATCAAATGAGCAGTTCTTC.

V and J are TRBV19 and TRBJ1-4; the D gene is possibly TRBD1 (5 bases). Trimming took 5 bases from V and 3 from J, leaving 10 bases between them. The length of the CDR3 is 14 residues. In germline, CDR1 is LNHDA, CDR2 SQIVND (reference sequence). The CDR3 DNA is TGTGCCAGTAGTTCTGACAGATCTAATGAAAAACTGTTTTTT. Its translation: CASSSDRSNEKLFF.

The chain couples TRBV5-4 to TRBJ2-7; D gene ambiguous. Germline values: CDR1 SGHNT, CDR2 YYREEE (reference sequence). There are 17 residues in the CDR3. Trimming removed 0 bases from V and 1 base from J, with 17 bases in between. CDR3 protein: CASSLVILTTPSYEQYF. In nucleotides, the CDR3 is TGTGCCAGCAGCTTGGTCATCCTAACTACCCCTTCCTACGAGCAGTACTTC.

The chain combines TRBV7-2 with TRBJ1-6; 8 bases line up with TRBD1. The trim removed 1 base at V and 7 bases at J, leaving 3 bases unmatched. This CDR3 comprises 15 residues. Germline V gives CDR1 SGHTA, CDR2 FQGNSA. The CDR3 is CASSLGTGQNSPLHF. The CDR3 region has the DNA TGTGCCAGCAGCTTAGGGACAGGGCAAAATTCACCCCTCCACTTT.

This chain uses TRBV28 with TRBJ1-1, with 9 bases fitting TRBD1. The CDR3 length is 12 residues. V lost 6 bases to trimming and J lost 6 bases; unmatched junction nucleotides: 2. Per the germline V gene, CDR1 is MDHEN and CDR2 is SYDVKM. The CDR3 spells CASRRQGAEAFF. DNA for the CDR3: TGTGCCAGCAGACGACAGGGGGCTGAAGCTTTCTTT.

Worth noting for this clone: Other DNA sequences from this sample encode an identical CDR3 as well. The chain's CDR3 is CASSVGTGGSPLHF. The CDR3 coding sequence is TGTGCCAGCAGCGTTGGGACAGGGGGCTCACCCCTCCACTTT. This chain links TRBV9 with TRBJ1-6; TRBD1 aligns across 12 bases. CDR1 is SGDLS, CDR2 YYNGEE, per germline. This CDR3 is built from 14 residues. The J segment lost 10 bases and the V segment lost 2 bases, leaving 1 base of the junction unmatched.

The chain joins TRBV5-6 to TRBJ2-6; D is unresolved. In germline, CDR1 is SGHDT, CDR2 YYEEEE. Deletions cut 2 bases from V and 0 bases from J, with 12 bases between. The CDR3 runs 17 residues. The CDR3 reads CASSFQTTTSGANVLTF. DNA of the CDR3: TGTGCCAGCAGCTTCCAGACAACAACCTCTGGGGCCAACGTCCTGACTTTC.